Below, one T cell receptor (beta chain) is given with its context. The antigen is undetermined. Repertoires were generated with immunoSEQ multiplex PCR, while TCRdb's copy carries only in-frame clones and drops some. The data contain 77,000 or so clones, 90% of them singletons. These data come from a study of OX40 agonist ivuxolimab in advanced cancers. Study at large: Among those enrolled, mean age was 60 years (range about 23 to 90) and about 79% were male. The study's findings and limits: Clonal expansion was among the lowest in partial responders at 0.1-3.0 mg/kg, especially CD8+.

V was clipped by 0 bases and J by 3 bases, with 18 bases between them. The CDR3 consists of 17 residues. Germline V gene data show CDR1 as SGHRS and CDR2 as YFSETQ. The chain couples TRBV5-1 to TRBJ2-5; a weak D match, TRBD2 (6 bases). Sequencing was performed on CD4+ or CD8+ T cells sorted from blood, taken in a trial of the OX40 agonist ivuxolimab. This receptor was identified in an adult with an advanced solid tumor such as melanoma, head and neck, liver or kidney cancer. The CDR3 coding sequence is TGCGCCAGCAGCTTGGCTATTAGCGTGTGGGGGGAAGAGACCCAGTACTTC. Its translation: CASSLAISVWGEETQYF.